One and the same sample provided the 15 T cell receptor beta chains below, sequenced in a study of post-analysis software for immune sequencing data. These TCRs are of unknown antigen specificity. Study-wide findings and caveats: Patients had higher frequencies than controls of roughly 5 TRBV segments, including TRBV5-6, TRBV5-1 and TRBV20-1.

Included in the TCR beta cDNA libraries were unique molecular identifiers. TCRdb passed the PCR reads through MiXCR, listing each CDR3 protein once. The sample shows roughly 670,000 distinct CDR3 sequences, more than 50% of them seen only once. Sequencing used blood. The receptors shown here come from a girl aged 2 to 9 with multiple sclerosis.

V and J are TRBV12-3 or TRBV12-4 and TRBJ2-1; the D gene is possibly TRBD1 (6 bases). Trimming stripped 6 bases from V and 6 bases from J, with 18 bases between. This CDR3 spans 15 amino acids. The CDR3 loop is CASSVAWGPLNEQFF. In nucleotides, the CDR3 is TGTGCCAGCAGCGTCGCGTGGGGGCCCCTCAATGAGCAGTTCTTC.

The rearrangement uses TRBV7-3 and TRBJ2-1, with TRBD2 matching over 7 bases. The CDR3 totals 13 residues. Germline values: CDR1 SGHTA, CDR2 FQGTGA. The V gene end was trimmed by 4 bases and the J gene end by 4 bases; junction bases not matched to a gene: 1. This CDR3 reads CASSSSGYNEQFF. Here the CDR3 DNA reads TGTGCCAGCAGCTCTAGCGGTTACAATGAGCAGTTCTTC. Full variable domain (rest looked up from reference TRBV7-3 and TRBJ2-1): GAGVSQTPSNKVTEKGKYVELRCDPISGHTALYWYRQSLGQGPEFLIYFQGTGAADDSGLPNDRFFAVRPEGSVSTLKIQRTERGDSAVYLCASSSSGYNEQFFGPGTRLTVL.

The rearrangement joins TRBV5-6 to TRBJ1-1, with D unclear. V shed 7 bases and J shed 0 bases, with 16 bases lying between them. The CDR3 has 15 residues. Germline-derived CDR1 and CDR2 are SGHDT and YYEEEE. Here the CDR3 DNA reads TGTGCCAGCTCCTCGGTGGCCAACATGAACACTGAAGCTTTCTTT. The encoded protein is CASSSVANMNTEAFF.

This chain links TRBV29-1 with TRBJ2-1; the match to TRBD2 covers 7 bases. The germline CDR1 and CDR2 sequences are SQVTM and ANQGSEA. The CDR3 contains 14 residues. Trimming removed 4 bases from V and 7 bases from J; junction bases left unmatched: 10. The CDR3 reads CSVVSGGIGNEQFF. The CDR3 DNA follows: TGCAGCGTTGTTTCGGGAGGCATCGGGAATGAGCAGTTCTTC.

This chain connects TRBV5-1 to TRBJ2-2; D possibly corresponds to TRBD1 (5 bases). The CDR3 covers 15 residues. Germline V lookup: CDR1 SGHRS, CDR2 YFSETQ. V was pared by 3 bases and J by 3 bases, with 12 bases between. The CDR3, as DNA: TGCGCCAGCAGCTCAGGGTATCTGGACACCGGGGAGCTGTTTTTT. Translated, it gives CASSSGYLDTGELFF.

This CDR3 reads CASSPLTGGDYGYTF. CDR3 nucleotides: TGTGCCAGCAGTCCCCTGACAGGGGGAGACTATGGCTACACCTTC. The chain combines TRBV12-3 or TRBV12-4 with TRBJ1-2; 9 bases agree with TRBD1. V shed 5 bases, J shed 3 bases, and the junction held 7 bases outside the gene matches. The CDR3 covers 15 residues.

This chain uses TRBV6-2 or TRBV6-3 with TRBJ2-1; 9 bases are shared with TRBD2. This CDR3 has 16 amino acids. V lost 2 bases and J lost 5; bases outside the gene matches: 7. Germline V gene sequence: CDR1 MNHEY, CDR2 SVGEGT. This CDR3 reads CASSYGAGGLHNEQFF. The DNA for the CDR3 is TGTGCCAGCAGTTACGGGGCGGGAGGGCTCCACAATGAGCAGTTCTTC.

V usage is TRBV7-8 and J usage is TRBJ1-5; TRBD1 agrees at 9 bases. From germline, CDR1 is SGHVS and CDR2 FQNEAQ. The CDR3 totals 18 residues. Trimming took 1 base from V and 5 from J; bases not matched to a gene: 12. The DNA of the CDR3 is TGTGCCAGCAGCTTAGTAGGCCGGACAGGGGTTTTTGATCAGCCCCAGCATTTT. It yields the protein CASSLVGRTGVFDQPQHF.

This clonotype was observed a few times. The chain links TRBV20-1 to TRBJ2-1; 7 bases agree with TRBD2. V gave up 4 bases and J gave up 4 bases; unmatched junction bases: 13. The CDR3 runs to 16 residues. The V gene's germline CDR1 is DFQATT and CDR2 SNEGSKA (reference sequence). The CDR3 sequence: CSATPTSSGAYNEQFF. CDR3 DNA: TGCAGTGCTACCCCGACCTCTAGCGGAGCGTACAATGAGCAGTTCTTC.

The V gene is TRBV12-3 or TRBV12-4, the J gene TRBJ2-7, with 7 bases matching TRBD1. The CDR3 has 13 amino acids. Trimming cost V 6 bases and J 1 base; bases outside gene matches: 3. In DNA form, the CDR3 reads TGTGCCAGCAGGCCGACAGGGTCCTACGAGCAGTACTTC. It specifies CASRPTGSYEQYF.

The DNA for the CDR3 is TGTGCCAGCTCCGCCGGGACTAGCGCATCCAATGAGCAGTTCTTC. Translated, it gives CASSAGTSASNEQFF. The chain joins TRBV18 to TRBJ2-1; 10 bases fit TRBD2. The CDR3 is made up of 15 amino acids. The junction had 8 bases not matched to a gene; V was cut back by 6 bases and J by 6 bases. Germline assignment: CDR1 KGHSH and CDR2 LQKENI.

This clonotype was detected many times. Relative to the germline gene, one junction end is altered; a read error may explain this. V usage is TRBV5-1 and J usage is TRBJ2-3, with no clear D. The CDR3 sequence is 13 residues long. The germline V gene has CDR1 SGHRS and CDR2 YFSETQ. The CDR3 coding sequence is TGTGCCAGCAGCCCTGGAAGCACAGATACGCAGTATTTT. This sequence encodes CASSPGSTDTQYF.

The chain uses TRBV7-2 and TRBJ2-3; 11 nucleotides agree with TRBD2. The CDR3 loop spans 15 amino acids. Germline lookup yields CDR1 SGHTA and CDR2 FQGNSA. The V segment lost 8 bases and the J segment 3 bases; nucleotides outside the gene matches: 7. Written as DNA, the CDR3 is TGTGCCAGCGGGCCAAGACTAGCGGGGACAGATACGCAGTATTTT. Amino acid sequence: CASGPRLAGTDTQYF.

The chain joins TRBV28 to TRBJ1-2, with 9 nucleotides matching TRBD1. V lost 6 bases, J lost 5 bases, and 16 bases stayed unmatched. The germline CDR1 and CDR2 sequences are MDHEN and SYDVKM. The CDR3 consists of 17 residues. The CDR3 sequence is CASRVADSDRGNYGYTF. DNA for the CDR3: TGTGCCAGCAGGGTGGCCGACTCTGACAGGGGGAATTATGGCTACACCTTC.

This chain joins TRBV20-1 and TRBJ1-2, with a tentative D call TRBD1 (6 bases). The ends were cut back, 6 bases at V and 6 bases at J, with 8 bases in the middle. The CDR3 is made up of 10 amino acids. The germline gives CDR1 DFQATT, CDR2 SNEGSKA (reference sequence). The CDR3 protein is CSAHRDGYTF. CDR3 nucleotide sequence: TGCAGTGCCCACAGGGATGGCTACACCTTC.